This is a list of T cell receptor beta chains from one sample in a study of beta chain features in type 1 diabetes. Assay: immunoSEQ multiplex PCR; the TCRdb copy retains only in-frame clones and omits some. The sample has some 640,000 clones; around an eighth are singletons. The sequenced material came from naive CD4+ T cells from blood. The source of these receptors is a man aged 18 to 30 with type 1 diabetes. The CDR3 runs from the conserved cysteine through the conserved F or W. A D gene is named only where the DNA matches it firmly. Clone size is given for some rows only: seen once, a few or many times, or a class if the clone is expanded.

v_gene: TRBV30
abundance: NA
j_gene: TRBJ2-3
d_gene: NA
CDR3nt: TGTGCCTGGAGTGTAAACCCTACAGATACGCAGTATTTT
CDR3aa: CAWSVNPTDTQYF

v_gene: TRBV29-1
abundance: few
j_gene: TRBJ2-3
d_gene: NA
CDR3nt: TGCAGCGTCCGAGGGCTAGCTCCCACCACAGATACGCAGTATTTT
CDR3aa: CSVRGLAPTTDTQYF

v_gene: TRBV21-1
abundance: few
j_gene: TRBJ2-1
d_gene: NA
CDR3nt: TGTGCCAGCAGCAAAAGGGGGACTAGCGGACGGCGTGAGCAGTTCTTC
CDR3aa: CASSKRGTSGRREQFF

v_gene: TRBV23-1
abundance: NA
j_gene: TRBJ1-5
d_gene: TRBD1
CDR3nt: TGCGCCAGCAGTCAAGGGACAGAAATTTATCAGCCCCAGCATTTT
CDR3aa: CASSQGTEIYQPQHF

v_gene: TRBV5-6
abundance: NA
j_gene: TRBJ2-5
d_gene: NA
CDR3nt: TGTGCCAGCGGCTACCGCTACGACAGTGGAGGGTCTGTCGAGACCCAGTACTTC
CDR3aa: CASGYRYDSGGSVETQYF

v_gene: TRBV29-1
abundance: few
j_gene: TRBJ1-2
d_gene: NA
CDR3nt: TGCAGCGTTGCGAGGAAGTTGGATGGGGGCTACACCTTC
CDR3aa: CSVARKLDGGYTF

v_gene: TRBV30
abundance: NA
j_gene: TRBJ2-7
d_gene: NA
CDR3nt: TGTGCCTGGAGTGCGCACGAGCAGTACTTC
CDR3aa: CAWSAHEQYF

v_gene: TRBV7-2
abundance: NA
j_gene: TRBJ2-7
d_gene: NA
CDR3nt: TGTGCCAGCAGCTTAGTCGCCGACTACGAGCAGTACTTC
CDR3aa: CASSLVADYEQYF

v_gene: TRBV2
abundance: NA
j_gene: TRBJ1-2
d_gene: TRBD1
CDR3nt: TGTGCCAGCATTCCTACCGGGACAGGGATCGGCTACACCTTC
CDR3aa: CASIPTGTGIGYTF

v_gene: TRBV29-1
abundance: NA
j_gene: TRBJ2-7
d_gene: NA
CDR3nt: TGCAGCGTTGAAGATAGTTGGACAGAGCCATACGAGCAGTACTTC
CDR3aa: CSVEDSWTEPYEQYF

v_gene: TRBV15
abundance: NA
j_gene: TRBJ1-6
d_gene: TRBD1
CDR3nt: TGTGCCACCAGCAGAGGCACCGGGACAGGGTTTCTCAATTCACCCCTCCACTTT
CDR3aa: CATSRGTGTGFLNSPLHF

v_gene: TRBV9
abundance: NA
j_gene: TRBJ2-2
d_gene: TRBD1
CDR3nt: TGTGCCAGCAGCGTAGGTGGGACAGGGAACACCGGGGAGCTGTTTTTT
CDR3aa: CASSVGGTGNTGELFF

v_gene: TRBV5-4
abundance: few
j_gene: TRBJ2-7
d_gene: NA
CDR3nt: TGTGCCAGCAGCTTGGATACAGGGCGCAACGAGCAGTACTTC
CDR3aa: CASSLDTGRNEQYF

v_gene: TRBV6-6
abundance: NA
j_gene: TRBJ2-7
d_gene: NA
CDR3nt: TGTGCCAGCAGCCGGGTCCCTGGCGAGCAGTACTTC
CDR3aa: CASSRVPGEQYF

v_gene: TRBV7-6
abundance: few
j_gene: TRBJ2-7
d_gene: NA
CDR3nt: TGTGCCAGCAGCGCCCGGGACACATCTGGGCGTTACGAGCAGTACTTC
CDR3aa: CASSARDTSGRYEQYF

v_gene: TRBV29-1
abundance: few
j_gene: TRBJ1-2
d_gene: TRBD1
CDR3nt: TGCAGCTCCCGGACAGGGACCAACTATGGCTACACCTTC
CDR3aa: CSSRTGTNYGYTF

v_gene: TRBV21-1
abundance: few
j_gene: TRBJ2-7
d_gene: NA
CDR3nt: TGTGCCAGCAGCAAAGCGCCGGGGACTAGCGGGAGGTACGAGCAGTACTTC
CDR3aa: CASSKAPGTSGRYEQYF

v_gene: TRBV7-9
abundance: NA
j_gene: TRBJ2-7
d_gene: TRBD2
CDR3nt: TGTGCCAGCAGCTTAAGCGGGGACCCCTCCTACGAGCAGTACTTC
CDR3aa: CASSLSGDPSYEQYF

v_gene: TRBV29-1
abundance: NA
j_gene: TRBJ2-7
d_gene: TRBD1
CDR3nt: TGCAGCGTGGGACAGGGCGGATCCTACGAGCAGTACTTC
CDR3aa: CSVGQGGSYEQYF

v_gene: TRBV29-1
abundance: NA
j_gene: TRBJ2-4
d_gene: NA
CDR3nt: TGCAGCGTTGATACCAGGGACGAAAACATTCAGTACTTC
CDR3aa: CSVDTRDENIQYF

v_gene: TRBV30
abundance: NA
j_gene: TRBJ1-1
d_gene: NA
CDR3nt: TGTGCCTGGGCCTCCGGAAGGAGGACTGAAGCTTTCTTT
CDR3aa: CAWASGRRTEAFF

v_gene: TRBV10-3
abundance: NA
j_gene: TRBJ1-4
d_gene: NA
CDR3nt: TGTGCCATCAGCGAAGGGAGGACTAATGAAAAACTGTTTTTT
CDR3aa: CAISEGRTNEKLFF

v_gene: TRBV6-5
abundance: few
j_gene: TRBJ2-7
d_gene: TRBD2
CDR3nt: TGTGCCAGCAGTTACTCGGGACTAGCGGGATTACGCGAGCAGTACTTC
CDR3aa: CASSYSGLAGLREQYF

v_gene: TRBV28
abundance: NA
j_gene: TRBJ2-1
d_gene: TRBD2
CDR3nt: TGTGCCAGCAGTCCTCGGACTAGCGGGGGCCTGGGGGAGCAGTTCTTC
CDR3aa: CASSPRTSGGLGEQFF

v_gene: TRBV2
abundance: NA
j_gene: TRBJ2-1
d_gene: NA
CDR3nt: TGTGCCAGCGCTGCGGGGCCTTTGGATGAGCAGTTCTTC
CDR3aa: CASAAGPLDEQFF

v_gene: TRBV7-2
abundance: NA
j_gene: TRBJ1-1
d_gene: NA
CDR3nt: TGTGCCAGCAGCCCTTGGACGGAGAACACTGAAGCTTTCTTT
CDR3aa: CASSPWTENTEAFF

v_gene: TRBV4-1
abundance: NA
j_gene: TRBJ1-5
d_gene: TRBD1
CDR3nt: TGCGCCAGCAGCCAGACAGGGGATCAGCCCCAGCATTTT
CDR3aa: CASSQTGDQPQHF

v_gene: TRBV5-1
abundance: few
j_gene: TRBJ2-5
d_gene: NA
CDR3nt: TGCGCCAGCAGCTTAGGTCAAGAGACCCAGTACTTC
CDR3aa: CASSLGQETQYF

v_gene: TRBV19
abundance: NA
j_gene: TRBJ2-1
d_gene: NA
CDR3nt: TGTGCCAGTAGTATCAGCTCCCCGAATGAGCAGTTCTTC
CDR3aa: CASSISSPNEQFF

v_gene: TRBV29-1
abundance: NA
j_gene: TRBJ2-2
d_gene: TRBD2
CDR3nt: TGCAGCGTTGCGAGAGCGGGAGTGGGTACCGGGGAGCTGTTTTTT
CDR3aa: CSVARAGVGTGELFF

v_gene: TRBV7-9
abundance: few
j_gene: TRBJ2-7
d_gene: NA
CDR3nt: TGTGCCAGCAGAGGTACGGGTTATGAGCAGTACTTC
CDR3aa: CASRGTGYEQYF

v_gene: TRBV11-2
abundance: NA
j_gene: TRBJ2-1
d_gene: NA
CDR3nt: TGTGCCAGCAGCGGGGGCGGGGCAGCGAGCTCCTACAATGAGCAGTTCTTC
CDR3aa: CASSGGGAASSYNEQFF

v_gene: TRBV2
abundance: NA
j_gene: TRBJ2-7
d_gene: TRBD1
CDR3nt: TGTGCCAGCAGTGCGGGGACAGGGAGGCTCTACGAGCAGTACTTC
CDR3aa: CASSAGTGRLYEQYF

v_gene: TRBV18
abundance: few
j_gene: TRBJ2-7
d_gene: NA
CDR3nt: TGTGCCAGCTCACTCCAGTCCTCCTTATCCTACGAGCAGTACTTC
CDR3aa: CASSLQSSLSYEQYF

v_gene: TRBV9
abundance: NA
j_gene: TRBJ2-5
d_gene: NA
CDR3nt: TGTGCCAGCAGCGCAGCATCCGGGACCGTCCAAGAGACCCAGTACTTC
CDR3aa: CASSAASGTVQETQYF

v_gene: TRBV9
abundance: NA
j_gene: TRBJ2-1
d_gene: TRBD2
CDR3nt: TGTGCCAGCAGCGTAAGCGGGGGCCTCACCTACAATGAGCAGTTCTTC
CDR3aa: CASSVSGGLTYNEQFF

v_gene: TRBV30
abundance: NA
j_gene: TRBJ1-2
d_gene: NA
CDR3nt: TGTGCCTGGAAGTTACAGGGAAACTATGGCTACACCTTC
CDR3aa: CAWKLQGNYGYTF

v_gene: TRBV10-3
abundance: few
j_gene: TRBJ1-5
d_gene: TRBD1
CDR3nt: TGTGCCATCAGTGAGTCGATCCCCGGGACAGGAACTCAGCCCCAGCATTTT
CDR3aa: CAISESIPGTGTQPQHF

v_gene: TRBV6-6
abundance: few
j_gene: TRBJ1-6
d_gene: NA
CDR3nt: TGTGCCAGCAGTTACTCGGTGACCAATTCACCCCTCCACTTT
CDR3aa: CASSYSVTNSPLHF

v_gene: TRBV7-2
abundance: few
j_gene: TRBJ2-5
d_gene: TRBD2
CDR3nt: TGTGCCAGCAGCGTTAGCGGGAGTGGGTCGGGGGAGACCCAGTACTTC
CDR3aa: CASSVSGSGSGETQYF

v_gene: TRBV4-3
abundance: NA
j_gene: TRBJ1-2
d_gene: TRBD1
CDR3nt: TGCGCCAGCAGCCGGGACAGGGTCAACTATGGCTACACCTTC
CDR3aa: CASSRDRVNYGYTF

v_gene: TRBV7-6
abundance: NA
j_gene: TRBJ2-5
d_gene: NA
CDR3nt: TGTGCCAGCAGCTTAGCTATAGAAGAGACCCAGTACTTC
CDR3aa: CASSLAIEETQYF

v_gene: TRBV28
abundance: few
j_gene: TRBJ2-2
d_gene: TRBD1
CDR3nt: TGTGCCAGCGTACCGGGACAGGGGTATACCGGGGAGCTGTTTTTT
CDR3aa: CASVPGQGYTGELFF

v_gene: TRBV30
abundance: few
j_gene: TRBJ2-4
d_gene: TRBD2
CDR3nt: TGTGCCTGGAGCTTGGTGGCGGGAGGCCTTCCAGCCAAAAACATTCAGTACTTC
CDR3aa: CAWSLVAGGLPAKNIQYF

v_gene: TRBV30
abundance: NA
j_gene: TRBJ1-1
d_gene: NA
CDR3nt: TGTGCCTGGAGGCGGCAGGGTATGGTCACTGAAGCTTTCTTT
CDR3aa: CAWRRQGMVTEAFF

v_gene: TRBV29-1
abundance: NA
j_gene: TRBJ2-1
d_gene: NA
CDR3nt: TGCAGCGTCACCCCGGGGCTCCGCTCCTACAATGAGCAGTTCTTC
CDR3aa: CSVTPGLRSYNEQFF

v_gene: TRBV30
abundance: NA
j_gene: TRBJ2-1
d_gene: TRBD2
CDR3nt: TGTGCCTGGTCAACACTAGCGGGAACAAATGAGCAGTTCTTC
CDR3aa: CAWSTLAGTNEQFF